The clone carrying this T cell receptor beta chain was seen more than once but under ten times. This may stem from a read error, because a much larger clone lies one nucleotide away. This entry is derived from a study of Graves' ophthalmopathy and Graves' hyperthyroidism. The CDR3 is 15 residues long. Germline loops: CDR1 ENHRY, CDR2 SYGVKD. V lost 5 bases to trimming and J lost 2 bases, with 15 bases between them. Investigators amplified TCR beta CDR3 regions from RNA transcripts. The first-round RT-PCR employed HTBI primers together with the Qiagen OneStep RT-PCR kit. A multiplex PCR was then performed as the second round. In TCRdb, the multiplex PCR reads were re-called with MiXCR into one record per CDR3 protein. The data show about 550,000 distinct CDR3 sequences, roughly 39% seen once.

The chain has TRBV10-3 and TRBJ1-1; D remains ambiguous. The source of this sequence is an adult man with Graves' hyperthyroidism. Sample: peripheral blood or thyroid tissue (not recorded which). Here the CDR3 reads CAISPRKGGNTEAFF. Written as DNA, the CDR3 is TGTGCCATCAGTCCCCGGAAGGGTGGAAACACTGAAGCTTTCTTT.